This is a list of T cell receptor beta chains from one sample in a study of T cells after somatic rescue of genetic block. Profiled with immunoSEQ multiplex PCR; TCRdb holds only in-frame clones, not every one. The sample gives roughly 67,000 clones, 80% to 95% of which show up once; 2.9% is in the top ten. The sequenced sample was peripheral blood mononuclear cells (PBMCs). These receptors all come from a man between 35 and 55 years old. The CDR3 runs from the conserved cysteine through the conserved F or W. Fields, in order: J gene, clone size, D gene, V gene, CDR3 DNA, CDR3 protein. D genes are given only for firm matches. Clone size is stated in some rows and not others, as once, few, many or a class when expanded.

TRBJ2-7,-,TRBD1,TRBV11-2,TGTGCCAGCAGCTTAGGGACAGGGGGCTCAGTCTTGGGTGAGCAGTACTTC,CASSLGTGGSVLGEQYF
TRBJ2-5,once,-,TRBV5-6,TGTGCCAGCAGCTGGGCAGGGAGCCAAGAGACCCAGTACTTC,CASSWAGSQETQYF
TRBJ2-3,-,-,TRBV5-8,TGTGCCAGCAGCTTGGTTATAGCCGAAGGGGGTACGCAGTATTTT,CASSLVIAEGGTQYF
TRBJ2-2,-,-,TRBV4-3,TGCGCCAGCAGCCAAGATACCCGACGCGGGGAGCTGTTTTTT,CASSQDTRRGELFF
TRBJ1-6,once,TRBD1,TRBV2,TGTGCCAGCAGTCCGAGCAGGGGGAGCTCCTATAATTCACCCCTCCACTTT,CASSPSRGSSYNSPLHF
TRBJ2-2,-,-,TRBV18,TGTGCCAGCTCACCAGGGGCCGGGGAGCTGTTTTTT,CASSPGAGELFF
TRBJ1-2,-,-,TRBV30,TGTGCCTGGAGTGTAGGTGGGGGCAACTATGGCTACACCTTC,CAWSVGGGNYGYTF
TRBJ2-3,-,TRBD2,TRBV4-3,TGCGCCAGCAGCCAAGATTCAGCGGGAGTTAAAGATACGCAGTATTTT,CASSQDSAGVKDTQYF
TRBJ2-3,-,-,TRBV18,TGTGCCAGCTCACTTGATCGCACAGATACGCAGTATTTT,CASSLDRTDTQYF
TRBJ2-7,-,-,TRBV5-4,TGTGCCAGCAGCTTAGACAGTTCCGAGCAGTACTTC,CASSLDSSEQYF
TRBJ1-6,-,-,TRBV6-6,TGTGCCAGCAGTTACGGGGGTTCACCCCTCCACTTT,CASSYGGSPLHF
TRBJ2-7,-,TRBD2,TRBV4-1,TGCGCCAGCAGCGACGGACTAGCCTCCTACGAGCAGTACTTC,CASSDGLASYEQYF
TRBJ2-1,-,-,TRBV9,TGTGCCAGCAGCGTTCAGGTCTACAATGAGCAGTTCTTC,CASSVQVYNEQFF
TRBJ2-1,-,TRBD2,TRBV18,TGTGCCAGCTCCCCTGGGACTAGCGGGAGGAATGAGCAGTTCTTC,CASSPGTSGRNEQFF
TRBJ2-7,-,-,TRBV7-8,TGTGCCAGCAGCTCCCGGGACATCTCCTACGAGCAGTACTTC,CASSSRDISYEQYF
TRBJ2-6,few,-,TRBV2,TGTGCCAGCAGTGAGGACCATGGGGCCAACGTCCTGACTTTC,CASSEDHGANVLTF
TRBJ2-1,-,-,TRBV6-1,TGTGCCAGCAATCGATTTGTGGACGGTGAGCAGTTCTTC,CASNRFVDGEQFF
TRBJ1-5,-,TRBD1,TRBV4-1,TGCGCCAGCAGCCTCCGACAGGGGCCGGGGGGCAATCAGCCCCAGCATTTT,CASSLRQGPGGNQPQHF
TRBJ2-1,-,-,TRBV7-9,TGTGCCAGCAGCCGCGGGCCTAACAATGAGCAGTTCTTC,CASSRGPNNEQFF
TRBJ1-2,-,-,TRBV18,TGTGCCAGCTCACCTAGGGAATCTGTTAACTATGGCTACACCTTC,CASSPRESVNYGYTF
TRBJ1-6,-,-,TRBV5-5,TGTGCCAGCAGCGCAACTGGACAGAGCTATAATTCACCCCTCCACTTT,CASSATGQSYNSPLHF
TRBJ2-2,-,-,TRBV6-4,TGTGCCAGCAGTGACGGAGGGATCACCGGGGAGCTGTTTTTT,CASSDGGITGELFF
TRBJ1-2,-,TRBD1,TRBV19,TGTGCCAGTACCCCGGACAGGGGGCTCGGTGGCTACACCTTC,CASTPDRGLGGYTF
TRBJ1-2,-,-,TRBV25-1,TGTGCCAGCAGTGATTCGGGCCCTAACTATGGCTACACCTTC,CASSDSGPNYGYTF
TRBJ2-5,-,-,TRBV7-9,TGTGCCAGCAGCCCAGCGGTCTGGGCTGGTGAGACCCAGTACTTC,CASSPAVWAGETQYF
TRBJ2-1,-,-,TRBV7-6,TGTGCCAGCAGCCACAAGTATATCGATGAGCAGTTCTTC,CASSHKYIDEQFF
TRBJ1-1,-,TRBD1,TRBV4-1,TGCGCCAGCAGCCCGGGACAGGGTCCGAACACTGAAGCTTTCTTT,CASSPGQGPNTEAFF
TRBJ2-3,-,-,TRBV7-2,TGTGCCAGCAGCTTAGGCCCCGGCCCCCGAGGAGCAGATACGCAGTATTTT,CASSLGPGPRGADTQYF
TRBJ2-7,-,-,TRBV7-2,TGTGCCAGCAGCTTAGACTACGAGCAGTACTTC,CASSLDYEQYF
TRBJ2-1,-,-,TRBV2,TGTGCCAGTAAATGGGTCCAGATATACAATGAGCGGCAGTTCTTC,CASKWVQIYNERQFF
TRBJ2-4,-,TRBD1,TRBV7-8,TGTGCCAGCAGCCCGGACAGGGTCGGCAAAAACATTCAGTACTTC,CASSPDRVGKNIQYF
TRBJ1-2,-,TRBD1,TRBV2,TGTGCCAGCAGTACATCAACTACAGGGGGAGTCTATGGCTACACCTTC,CASSTSTTGGVYGYTF
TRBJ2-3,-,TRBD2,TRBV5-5,TGTGCCAGCAGCCCCCCTAGCGGGGGCCGAATCGATACGCAGTATTTT,CASSPPSGGRIDTQYF
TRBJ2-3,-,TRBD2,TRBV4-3,TGCGCCCCGAGAACTAGCGGGAGGGGGACAGATACGCAGTATTTT,CAPRTSGRGTDTQYF
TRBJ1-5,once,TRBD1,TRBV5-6,TGTGCCAGCAGCTTGGCGAACAGGGGGAGTCAGCCCCAGCATTTT,CASSLANRGSQPQHF
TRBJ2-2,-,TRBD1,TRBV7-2,TGTGCCAGCAGCTTGGACAGGGCTATCGGGGAGCTGTTTTTT,CASSLDRAIGELFF
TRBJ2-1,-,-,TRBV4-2,TGTGCCAGCAGCCAAGCAAGGGCCGACAATGAGCAGTTCTTC,CASSQARADNEQFF
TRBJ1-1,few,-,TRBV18,TGTGCCAGCTCACCACAGGGGTGGGATACTGAAGCTTTCTTT,CASSPQGWDTEAFF
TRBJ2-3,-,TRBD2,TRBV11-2,TGTGCCAGCAGCTCCGGACTAGCGGGGCGCACAGATACGCAGTATTTT,CASSSGLAGRTDTQYF
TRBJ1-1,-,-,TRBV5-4,TGTGCCAGCAGCTTGGAACCCTTAGCGGCCCCGGGGACTGAAGCTTTCTTT,CASSLEPLAAPGTEAFF
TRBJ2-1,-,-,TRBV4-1,TGCGCCAGCAGCCCCTCATTAGAGAGCTCCTACAATGAGCAGTTCTTC,CASSPSLESSYNEQFF
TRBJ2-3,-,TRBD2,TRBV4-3,TGCGCCAGCAGCCAAGACGGGGGGAGAGCGGGAGGGCCGGGGGATACGCAGTATTTT,CASSQDGGRAGGPGDTQYF
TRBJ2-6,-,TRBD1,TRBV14,TGTGCCAGCAGCCGCCGAGCAGGGGGCCCCACCTCTGGGGCCAACGTCCTGACTTTC,CASSRRAGGPTSGANVLTF
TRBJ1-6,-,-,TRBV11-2,TGTGCCAGCAGCTTAGAAGGGGATTCCTATAATTCACCCCTCCACTTT,CASSLEGDSYNSPLHF
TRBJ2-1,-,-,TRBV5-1,TGCGCCAGCAGCTTGAAGACTGGTTCCAATGAGCAGTTCTTC,CASSLKTGSNEQFF
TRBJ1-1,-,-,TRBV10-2,TGCGCCAGCAGGGTCGGTCCCGAGAACACTGAAGCTTTCTTT,CASRVGPENTEAFF
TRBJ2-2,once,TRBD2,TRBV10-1,TGCGCCAGCAGTTCCGGGACTAGCCGATCCACCGGGGAGCTGTTTTTT,CASSSGTSRSTGELFF
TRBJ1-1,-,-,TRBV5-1,TGCGCCAGCAGCTTGGTGGGGGGCCCGAACACTGAAGCTTTCTTT,CASSLVGGPNTEAFF
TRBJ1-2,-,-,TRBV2,TGTGCCAGCAGTGACTCTGCAGGGAGCTATGGCTACACCTTC,CASSDSAGSYGYTF
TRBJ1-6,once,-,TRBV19,TGTGCCAGTAGTCCGTCGGGGTCACCCCTCCACTTT,CASSPSGSPLHF
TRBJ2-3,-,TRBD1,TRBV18,TGTGCCAGCTCACCGACAGGGGACCAAAAGCACGCGCAGTATTTT,CASSPTGDQKHAQYF